This TCR beta chain came from a study of OX40 agonist ivuxolimab in advanced cancers. CDR3 length: 15 amino acids. The germline V gene has CDR1 MNHEY and CDR2 SMNVEV (reference sequence). The V and J ends lost 0 bases and 1 base respectively, with 9 bases between them. Sequencing was performed with immunoSEQ multiplex PCR; in TCRdb, only in-frame clones are kept and a portion is missing. The repertoire holds approximately 91,000 clones, with 80% to 90% as singletons. Sequenced material: CD4+ or CD8+ T cells sorted from blood, taken in a trial of the OX40 agonist ivuxolimab. The chain carries TRBV27 and TRBJ2-5; no firm D call. This TCR derives from an adult with an advanced solid tumor such as melanoma, head and neck, liver or kidney cancer. In nucleotides, the CDR3 is TGTGCCAGCAGTTTATCCAGGAGAGGCCAAGAGACCCAGTACTTC. Translated: CASSLSRRGQETQYF.